A single sample gave rise to the 29 T cell receptor beta chains below, sequenced in a study of Graves' ophthalmopathy and Graves' hyperthyroidism. RNA transcripts were the template, and TCR beta CDR3 regions were amplified from them. Second-round multiplex PCR came after first-round RT-PCR with HTBI primers. TCRdb independently ran MiXCR on the multiplex PCR reads; one entry per CDR3 protein. The data show some 15,000 distinct CDR3 sequences, about half seen once. The sequenced sample consisted of peripheral blood. The receptors were sampled from a woman in her 30s with Graves' ophthalmopathy.

CDR3 coding DNA: TGCGCCAGCAGCCCGGATTGGGGCGGGAGGTCGAAGGAGCAGTTCTTC. Translation gives CASSPDWGGRSKEQFF. This chain connects TRBV5-1 to TRBJ2-1; TRBD2 matches at 8 bases. Germline CDR1 and CDR2: SGHRS and YFSETQ. The V gene end was trimmed by 4 bases and the J gene end by 10 bases; junction bases not matched to a gene: 16. There are 16 residues in the CDR3.

The genes are TRBV10-1 and TRBJ2-1; TRBD2 matches 12 bases. CDR1 and CDR2 (germline): WNHNN, SYGVQD (reference sequence). There are 14 residues in the CDR3. J gave up 8 bases and V 5 bases, and 4 bases lay outside the gene matches. CDR3 sequence (DNA): TGCGCCAGCAGTAGACTAGCGGGAGTTCATGAGCAGTTCTTC. Translation gives CASSRLAGVHEQFF.

The V call is TRBV5-1, the J call TRBJ2-1; D may be TRBD1 or TRBD2 (5 bases each). Germline V gene data show CDR1 as SGHRS and CDR2 as YFSETQ. The CDR3 has 14 amino acids. V was clipped by 0 bases and J by 4 bases, with 8 bases between them. The CDR3 loop reads CASSLGGSYNEQFF. The CDR3 DNA is TGCGCCAGCAGCTTGGGGGGGAGTTACAATGAGCAGTTCTTC.

The chain employs TRBV7-2 and TRBJ2-7; perhaps TRBD1 as D (5 bases). V lost 5 bases and J 0 bases, leaving 17 bases between the germline ends. The V gene's germline CDR1 is SGHTA and CDR2 FQGNSA. This CDR3 has 16 amino acids. The CDR3 is CASSAEPDSSSYEQYF. DNA for the CDR3: TGTGCCAGCAGCGCCGAGCCTGACAGCAGCTCCTACGAGCAGTACTTC.

This clonotype has only a few counts. The chain joins TRBV9 to TRBJ2-5; D is perhaps TRBD1 (6 bases). Germline values: CDR1 SGDLS, CDR2 YYNGEE. The CDR3 runs 15 residues. V shed 0 bases and J shed 2 bases, with 11 bases lying between them. The CDR3 DNA is TGTGCCAGCAGCGTAGCCGGACAGTCTCAAGAGACCCAGTACTTC. Translating it yields CASSVAGQSQETQYF.

The genes are TRBV7-3 and TRBJ2-3; 8 nucleotides match TRBD2. This CDR3 region has 15 residues. Trimming cost V 2 bases and J 6 bases; bases outside gene matches: 7. Germline V CDR1 and CDR2: SGHTA, FQGTGA. The CDR3 bases are TGTGCCAGCAGCTTATCGGGTAGCGGGGCGGATACGCAGTATTTT. It encodes CASSLSGSGADTQYF.

This chain uses TRBV29-1 with TRBJ2-7; 7 bases align to TRBD2. Germline trimming cut 0 bases from V and 1 base from J; bases unmatched to any gene: 6. CDR3 length equals 15 residues. The germline CDR1 and CDR2 sequences are SQVTM and ANQGSEA. The CDR3 is CSVEDWGGFSYEQYF. CDR3 nucleotide sequence: TGCAGCGTTGAAGATTGGGGAGGGTTTTCCTACGAGCAGTACTTC.

The chain uses TRBV5-1 and TRBJ2-2; the D is unclear. CDR1 is SGHRS and CDR2 is YFSETQ in the germline V gene. The CDR3 extends over 14 amino acids. V shed 1 base and J shed 6 bases, with 10 bases lying between them. The CDR3 sequence: CASSLSSHAGELFF. The CDR3 nucleotides read TGCGCCAGCAGCTTGAGCAGCCACGCCGGGGAGCTGTTTTTT. The variable domain in full, with the rest retrieved from reference TRBV5-1 and TRBJ2-2, is KAGVTQTPRYLIKTRGQQVTLSCSPISGHRSVSWYQQTPGQGLQFLFEYFSETQRNKGNFPGRFSGRQFSNSRSEMNVSTLELGDSALYLCASSLSSHAGELFFGEGSRLTVL.

The chain links TRBV7-3 to TRBJ2-7; 11 bases are shared with TRBD1. Losses at the gene ends were 4 bases for V and 3 bases for J; bases not matched to a gene: 8. In germline, CDR1 is SGHTA, CDR2 FQGTGA. CDR3 length equals 16 residues. CDR3 nucleotides: TGTGCCAGCAGCTCCGGGCCAGGGACAGGGGGCTACGAGCAGTACTTC. Translation gives CASSSGPGTGGYEQYF. The full variable domain, rest sourced from reference TRBV7-3 and TRBJ2-7, is GAGVSQTPSNKVTEKGKYVELRCDPISGHTALYWYRQSLGQGPEFLIYFQGTGAADDSGLPNDRFFAVRPEGSVSTLKIQRTERGDSAVYLCASSSGPGTGGYEQYFGPGTRLTVT.

About this clonotype: This could be a read error, since a much larger clone is one nucleotide away. CDR3 DNA sequence: TGCGGTGCTAGGTACCAGGGCTACGAGCAGTACTTC. Translation gives CGARYQGYEQYF. The chain couples TRBV20-1 to TRBJ2-7, with TRBD1 as a possible D gene (5 bases). This CDR3 is 12 amino acids long. CDR1 DFQATT and CDR2 SNEGSKA come from the germline V gene (reference sequence).

This clonotype has a count of ten or more. A much more abundant neighbour one base away suggests this may be a read error. The chain combines TRBV20-1 with TRBJ2-7; D might be TRBD1 (6 bases). The CDR3 contains 15 residues. Germline V gene lookup returns CDR1 DFQATT and CDR2 SNEGSKA (reference sequence). The germline V and J ends were trimmed by 2 bases and 7 bases, with 21 bases remaining between them. The CDR3 loop reads CSARHHSRPGEEQYF. CDR3 DNA sequence: TGCAGTGCTAGACACCATAGCCGACCAGGGGAGGAGCAGTACTTC.

This chain uses TRBV5-4 with TRBJ2-1, with 8 bases aligning to TRBD1. Germline assignment: CDR1 SGHNT and CDR2 YYREEE (reference sequence). The J segment lost 4 bases and the V segment lost 1 base, leaving 4 bases of the junction unmatched. The CDR3 loop spans 15 amino acids. The CDR3 reads CASSLNRGSYNEQFF. The CDR3 bases are TGTGCCAGCAGCTTGAACAGGGGGAGTTACAATGAGCAGTTCTTC.

In regard to this clonotype: At one end the junction does not follow the germline gene, possibly because of a read error. This chain connects TRBV10-1 to TRBJ2-1; tentative D call: TRBD1 (5 bases). The CDR3 has 13 amino acids. Germline CDR1 is WNHNN and CDR2 is SYGVQD (reference sequence). The CDR3 sequence: CARSALTDNEQFF. Here the CDR3 DNA reads TGTGCCAGAAGCGCCTTGACAGACAATGAGCAGTTCTTC.

The rearrangement joins TRBV5-4 to TRBJ2-1; 8 bases are a match to TRBD1. Germline CDR1 SGHNT, CDR2 YYREEE (reference sequence). The trim removed 3 bases at V and 4 bases at J, leaving 6 bases unmatched. This CDR3 has 15 amino acids. The CDR3 protein is CASSSGQGRYNEQFF. The CDR3 DNA is TGTGCCAGCAGCTCCGGACAGGGACGATACAATGAGCAGTTCTTC. Using reference TRBV5-4 and TRBJ2-1 for the parts outside the CDR3, the full variable domain is ETGVTQSPTHLIKTRGQQVTLRCSSQSGHNTVSWYQQALGQGPQFIFQYYREEENGRGNFPPRFSGLQFPNYSSELNVNALELDDSALYLCASSSGQGRYNEQFFGPGTRLTVL.

The J gene is TRBJ2-5, the V gene TRBV10-3; D remains ambiguous. The V end was cut by 0 bases, the J end by 4 bases, with 6 bases between. CDR1 is ENHRY and CDR2 is SYGVKD in the germline V gene. The CDR3 consists of 13 residues. CDR3: CAISESTRETQYF. The CDR3 nucleotides read TGTGCCATCAGTGAGTCGACCAGAGAGACCCAGTACTTC.

The CDR3 spells CASSPRPIAGYSYEQYF. As DNA, the CDR3 is TGTGCCAGCAGCCCCCGTCCGATAGCGGGTTACTCCTACGAGCAGTACTTC. The rearrangement joins TRBV7-2 to TRBJ2-7; 7 positions agree with TRBD2. Germline CDR1 is SGHTA and CDR2 is FQGNSA. The CDR3 consists of 17 residues. Trimming took 5 bases from V and 0 from J; bases not matched to a gene: 13. The full variable domain, with the rest looked up from reference TRBV7-2 and TRBJ2-7, is GAGVSQSPSNKVTEKGKDVELRCDPISGHTALYWYRQSLGQGLEFLIYFQGNSAPDKSGLPSDRFSAERTGGSVSTLTIQRTQQEDSAVYLCASSPRPIAGYSYEQYFGPGTRLTVT.

The chain combines TRBV20-1 with TRBJ2-3, with 12 nucleotides matching TRBD2. The germline gives CDR1 DFQATT, CDR2 SNEGSKA (reference sequence). The trim removed 6 bases at V and 5 bases at J, leaving 9 bases unmatched. The CDR3 is made up of 15 amino acids. The CDR3, as DNA: TGCAGTGCGGTAACTAGCGGGAGGTCAAGAGATACGCAGTATTTT. This encodes CSAVTSGRSRDTQYF.

This clonotype counts as medium-sized. The chain joins TRBV19 to TRBJ2-1, with TRBD2 matching 11 bases. This CDR3 has 15 amino acids. Trimming took 5 bases from V and 7 from J; bases not matched to a gene: 7. Germline assignment: CDR1 LNHDA and CDR2 SQIVND (reference sequence). CDR3 sequence (DNA): TGTGCCAGTAGTTCCCTAGCGGGAGGAAGGAATGAGCAGTTCTTC. Its protein is CASSSLAGGRNEQFF.

This clonotype was seen a handful of times. This chain connects TRBV28 to TRBJ1-1, with TRBD1 identical over 11 bases. The CDR3 runs 19 residues. The germline V gene has CDR1 MDHEN and CDR2 SYDVKM. Trimming cost V 2 bases and J 4 bases; bases outside gene matches: 15. CDR3 sequence: CASSLTSRTGGMWTTEAFF. CDR3 nucleotide sequence: TGTGCCAGCAGTTTAACGTCCCGGACAGGGGGCATGTGGACCACTGAAGCTTTCTTT.

The rearrangement uses TRBV5-1 and TRBJ2-7, with D perhaps TRBD2 (5 bases). Germline V gene data show CDR1 as SGHRS and CDR2 as YFSETQ. This CDR3 comprises 13 residues. V was pared by 2 bases and J by 3 bases, with 9 bases between. CDR3 protein: CASSLADLYEQYF. CDR3 nucleotide sequence: TGCGCCAGCAGCTTAGCGGACCTCTACGAGCAGTACTTC.

V gene TRBV7-2 combines with J gene TRBJ2-5; unclear D gene. V dropped 0 bases and J dropped 5 bases, with 13 bases sitting between them. CDR3 length equals 15 residues. CDR1 and CDR2 (germline): SGHTA, FQGNSA. CDR3 DNA: TGTGCCAGCAGCTTAGCATCTCATCCTCGTGAGACCCAGTACTTC. Its protein is CASSLASHPRETQYF.

The rearrangement links TRBV7-9 to TRBJ2-1, with 12 bases that match TRBD2. J gave up 7 bases and V 5 bases, and 9 bases lay outside the gene matches. This CDR3 has 16 amino acids. Germline CDR1 reads SEHNR; CDR2 reads FQNEAQ (reference sequence). In DNA form, the CDR3 reads TGTGCCAGCAGCCCTAACAGACTAGCGGGAGCTAATGAGCAGTTCTTC. Translating gives CASSPNRLAGANEQFF.

The chain joins TRBV7-9 to TRBJ1-1; D uncertain. Per germline, CDR1 SEHNR and CDR2 FQNEAQ (reference sequence). CDR3 length: 12 amino acids. Trimming took off 1 base at V and 4 bases at J, with 4 bases between the two ends. CDR3 DNA: TGTGCCAGCAGCTTAGGCGTCACTGAAGCTTTCTTT. Residues: CASSLGVTEAFF.

In its sample, this clonotype was seen many times. A much larger clone differs by one base, so this may be a read error. In this CDR3 the conserved last residue, phenylalanine or tryptophan, is missing, so a read error is likely. The chain recombines TRBV7-2 with TRBJ2-7; weak D call: TRBD1 (5 bases). The CDR3 is 13 amino acids. Germline CDR1 is SGHTA and CDR2 is FQGNSA. The V end lost 6 bases, the J end lost 0 bases, and 9 bases lay between the germline ends. In nucleotides, the CDR3 is TGTGCCAGCAGTCCAGGGCTCTCCTACGAGCAGTACCTC. It translates to CASSPGLSYEQYL.

With regard to this clonotype: A read error may account for a junction end that differs from germline. This CDR3 is CASSLKEPFIKF. As DNA, the CDR3 is TGTGCCAGCAGCTTAAAAGAGCCGTTTATAAAATTC. The chain uses TRBV7-9 and TRBJ2-7, with unresolved D. This CDR3 has 12 amino acids. The germline V gene encodes CDR1 SEHNR and CDR2 FQNEAQ (reference sequence).

This clonotype was picked up many times. V is TRBV27 and J is TRBJ1-1; possible D gene TRBD1, 6 bases. CDR1 and CDR2 from the germline V gene are MNHEY and SMNVEV (reference sequence). This CDR3 has 14 amino acids. V shed 6 bases and J shed 4 bases, with 15 bases lying between them. The CDR3 loop is CASRGTGRGTEAFF. DNA of the CDR3: TGTGCCAGCAGGGGTACAGGGAGGGGCACTGAAGCTTTCTTT.

The J gene is TRBJ2-1, the V gene TRBV7-8, with TRBD2 matching over 11 bases. The CDR3 totals 14 residues. Germline trimming cut 3 bases from V and 12 bases from J; bases unmatched to any gene: 7. Germline V CDR1 and CDR2: SGHVS, FQNEAQ. The CDR3 is CASSFSGRASRQFF. CDR3 coding DNA: TGTGCCAGCAGCTTTAGCGGGAGGGCCTCAAGGCAGTTCTTC.

The V gene is TRBV2, the J gene TRBJ1-4; 9 positions agree with TRBD1. The CDR3 spans 15 residues. V lost 7 bases and J lost 6; bases outside the gene matches: 9. Germline loops: CDR1 SNHLY, CDR2 FYNNEI. The CDR3 bases are TGTGCCAGCATCCCCAGAACAGGGGGCGATGAAAAACTGTTTTTT. This gives the protein CASIPRTGGDEKLFF.

This clonotype has just a few counts. The germline gene is not matched at one end of the junction; a read error may be the cause. This sequence joins TRBV6-2 or TRBV6-3 and TRBJ1-5; a possible D gene is TRBD1 (5 bases). Per germline, CDR1 MNHEY and CDR2 SVGEGT. The CDR3 is made up of 16 amino acids. The CDR3 loop reads CAGSPGHRYSNQPQHF. The CDR3 coding sequence is TGTGCCGGCAGTCCTGGACACCGTTATAGCAATCAGCCCCAGCATTTT.